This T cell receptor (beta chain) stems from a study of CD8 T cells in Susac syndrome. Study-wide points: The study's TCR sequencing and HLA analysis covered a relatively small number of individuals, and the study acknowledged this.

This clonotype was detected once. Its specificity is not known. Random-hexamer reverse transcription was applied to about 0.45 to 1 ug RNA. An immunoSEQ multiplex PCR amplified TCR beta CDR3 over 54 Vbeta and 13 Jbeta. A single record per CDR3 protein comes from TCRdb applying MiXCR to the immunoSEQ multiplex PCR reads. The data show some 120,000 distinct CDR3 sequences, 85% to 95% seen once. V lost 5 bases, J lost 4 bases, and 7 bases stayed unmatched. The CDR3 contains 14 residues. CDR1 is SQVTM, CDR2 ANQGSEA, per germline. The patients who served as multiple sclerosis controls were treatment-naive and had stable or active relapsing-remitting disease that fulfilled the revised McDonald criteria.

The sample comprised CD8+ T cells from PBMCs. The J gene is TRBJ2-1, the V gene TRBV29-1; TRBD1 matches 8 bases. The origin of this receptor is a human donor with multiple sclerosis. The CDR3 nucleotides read TGCAGCGTTCCGACAGGGGCAGCGTACAATGAGCAGTTCTTC. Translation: CSVPTGAAYNEQFF.